The clone carrying this T cell receptor beta chain was observed a few times. This specimen belongs to a study of cytomegalovirus exposure and HLA in healthy donors. The germline V gene encodes CDR1 MDHEN and CDR2 SYDVKM. CDR3 length: 16 amino acids. V dropped 5 bases and J dropped 3; count of bases not matched to a gene: 10. The PCR used 60 Vbeta and 13 Jbeta primers. Original handling: Roughly 81 million unique TCR beta chains, 9 million to 14 million shared, were counted in a later analysis. Clones were read by immunoSEQ multiplex PCR, and TCRdb kept only the in-frame ones, dropping some. Clone size and the V and J calls come from that table; the DNA yielded D and trimming. This sample carries about 140,000 clones, approximately 77% of them seen once, and the ten largest clones take more than 4.5%.

The source material was PBMCs. V usage is TRBV28 and J usage is TRBJ2-3; 8 bases map to TRBD2. This receptor was identified in a woman aged 45-65 years in good health and CMV-seronegative. CDR3 loop: CASSPLRTGGTDTQYF. The CDR3 DNA follows: TGTGCCAGCAGTCCCTTGCGTACGGGGGGGACAGATACGCAGTATTTT.